This section outlines one T cell receptor beta chain sequence together with its context. This entry comes from a study of chemoradiotherapy in HPV16-positive cancers. The germline gives CDR1 SQVTM, CDR2 ANQGSEA. The CDR3 runs 14 residues. J was trimmed by 5 bases and V by 6 bases; bases with no gene match: 7. Repertoires were generated with immunoSEQ multiplex PCR, while TCRdb's copy carries only in-frame clones and drops some. The sample holds around 5,000 clones; approximately 90% are singletons and the top ten take over 2%. This sequence was found in a human donor with HPV-associated anogenital cancer. V gene TRBV29-1 combines with J gene TRBJ2-2; 9 positions agree with TRBD1. The input for sequencing was tumor tissue, taken from a patient who underwent chemoradiotherapy. CDR3 sequence: CSVGAGTGTGELFF. Written as DNA, the CDR3 is TGCAGCGTGGGGGCCGGGACAGGGACCGGGGAGCTGTTTTTT.